This TCR beta chain was found in a study of response to subunit inactivated influenza vaccine. TCRdb re-called the RT-PCR reads through MiXCR, storing one row per CDR3 protein. This table has 500,000 to 700,000 distinct CDR3 sequences, roughly a quarter appearing once. Looked up from germline, CDR1 is DFQATT and CDR2 is SNEGSKA (reference sequence). The V gene lost 5 bases and the J gene lost 0 bases, with 11 bases spanning the gap. The CDR3 totals 13 residues. This same sample was also taken into another study, of T cells expressing NK-cell markers. That source reports: The cDNA for TCR beta came from 5'RACE template switching with UMIs. In about six donors, dominant CD3+CD56+NKG2C+ clones formed about 1.0-7.0% of CD8+ cells.

This TCR was recovered from a man between 50 and 59 years old who received an inactivated influenza vaccine. V usage is TRBV20-1 and J usage is TRBJ2-7; the D gene is possibly TRBD2 (5 bases). Sequences were derived from CD4+ T cells sorted from PBMCs, sampled less than 13 days after vaccination. CDR3 sequence reads: CSAEEVGSYEQYF. The CDR3 nucleotides read TGCAGTGCTGAGGAGGTCGGCTCCTACGAGCAGTACTTC.